This TCR beta chain is from a study of T cells in localized non-small cell lung cancer (dated by TCRdb to the early 2020s). The library was prepared using the immunoSEQ multiplex PCR assay. TCRdb retrieved this table from immuneACCESS and kept in-frame rearrangements only. Not all clones are present; in checked studies, unresolved V genes account for under half, and no reason is known for the remainder. The sample table lists roughly 1,000 clones, about 20% of them with a count of one. The ten biggest clones cover 15% to 20% of the sample. The input for sequencing was normal lung tissue next to the tumor, taken before any cancer treatment. The receptors were sampled from a woman aged 35 to 70 with stage III lung adenocarcinoma.

This clone was observed a handful of times. The V and J genes are TRBV28 and TRBJ1-2; TRBD1 might be the D (5 bases). The CDR3 is 13 amino acids. Germline V lookup: CDR1 MDHEN, CDR2 SYDVKM. V lost 2 bases and J lost 4, with 8 bases in between. The CDR3 sequence is CASSLGTFYGYTF. CDR3 coding DNA: TGTGCCAGCAGTTTAGGGACCTTCTATGGCTACACCTTC.